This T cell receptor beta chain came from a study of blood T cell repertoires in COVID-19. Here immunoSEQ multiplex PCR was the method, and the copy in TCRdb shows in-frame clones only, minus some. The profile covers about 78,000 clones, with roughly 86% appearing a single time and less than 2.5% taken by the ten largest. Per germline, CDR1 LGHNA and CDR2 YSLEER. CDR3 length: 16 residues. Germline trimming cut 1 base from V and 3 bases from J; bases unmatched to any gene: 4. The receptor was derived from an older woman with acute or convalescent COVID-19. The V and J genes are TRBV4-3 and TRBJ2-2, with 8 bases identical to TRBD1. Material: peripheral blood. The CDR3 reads CASSQAGTGYTGELFF. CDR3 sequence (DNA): TGCGCCAGCAGCCAAGCGGGGACAGGCTACACCGGGGAGCTGTTTTTT.